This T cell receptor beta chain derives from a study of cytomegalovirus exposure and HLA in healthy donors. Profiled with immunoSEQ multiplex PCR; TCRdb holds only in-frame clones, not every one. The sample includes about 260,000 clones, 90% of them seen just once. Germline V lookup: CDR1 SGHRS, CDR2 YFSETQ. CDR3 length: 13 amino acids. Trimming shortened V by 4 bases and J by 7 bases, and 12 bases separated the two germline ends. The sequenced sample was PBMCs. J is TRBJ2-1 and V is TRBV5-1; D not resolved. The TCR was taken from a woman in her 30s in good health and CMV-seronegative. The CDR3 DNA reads TGCGCCAGCAGCCCCCTCCCTGGGAATGAGCAGTTCTTC. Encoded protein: CASSPLPGNEQFF.